This T cell receptor beta chain was sequenced in a study of vaccination and CD4 T cells after COVID-19. Study-wide context: Overlapping SARS-CoV-2, HCoV-NL63, HCoV-OC43 and HCoV-229E spike peptides were used to stimulate cells.

On this clonotype itself: Its specificity is unknown.

Sequencing of DNA taken from cultured CD4+ T cells relied on the Oncomine TCR Beta short-read assay. TCRdb itself ran the PCR reads through MiXCR, one entry per CDR3 protein. This sample yields about 10,000 distinct CDR3 sequences, of which approximately 48% are seen a single time; approximately 8% belongs to the top ten. The V and J ends lost 4 bases and 5 bases respectively, with 8 bases between them. Per germline, CDR1 LNHDA and CDR2 SQIVND (reference sequence). This CDR3 contains 12 residues. Treatment meaning: roughly ten-day PBMC culture with coronavirus spike peptide pools or control peptides (ViraFEST assay).

Sequencing was carried out using CD4+ T cells from blood, cultured in vitro. The clonotype originates from a human donor who had recovered from COVID-19. The J gene is TRBJ2-5, the V gene TRBV19; D ambiguous. CDR3: CASSTRRETQYF. CDR3 in DNA: TGTGCCAGTAGTACCCGTCGGGAGACCCAGTACTTC.